This T cell receptor (beta chain) was profiled in a study of lymphopenia after photon versus proton radiotherapy (dated by TCRdb to between 2019 and 2020). Background on the whole study: In patients with gastrointestinal tumors who developed high-grade lymphopenia, the study compared the immunological effects of photon radiation therapy with those of proton radiation therapy. A cohort of around 18 patients with gastrointestinal tumors who received either photon or proton therapy and subsequently developed lymphopenia was included. The study was designed to characterize how the impact on the immune system differs between the two radiation modalities.

The CDR3 runs 16 amino acids, cysteine and phenylalanine included. Here the CDR3 DNA is all that survives: 48 bases in frame from base 1. In the germline V gene, CDR1 corresponds to SGHDT and CDR2 to YYEEEE. Here V drops 4 bases and J drops 2 bases, and the junction holds 6 bases not matched to any gene. The library relied on the immunoSEQ multiplex PCR assay. Alongside multiparametric flow cytometry, deep sequencing of rearranged TCR beta loci was used to profile the T cell repertoires. TCRdb retrieved this table from immuneACCESS and kept in-frame rearrangements only. Not all clones are present; in checked studies, unresolved V genes account for under half, and no reason is known for the remainder. Present in this sample are 150,000 or so clones, around 85% of which were seen just once. Around 4.5% of the sample lies in the top ten. Summary of the overall study and its limitations: During treatment, patients who received proton therapy stayed relatively stable, whereas patients who received photon therapy lost naive T cells and TCR diversity and gained effector/memory populations. Across the cohort, a larger post-nadir drop in TCR diversity was inversely correlated with overall survival time among patients who died. After the lymphocyte count nadir, repertoires from photon-treated patients showed oligoclonal expansion, particularly of CD8+ Temra cells, and this expansion drove the decline in diversity. The survival association was assessed only in patients who died, and better survival with proton therapy was presented by the authors as a possibility rather than a demonstrated result.

This clone was seen only once. Its antigen is not yet known. No base qualities exist here, and no much larger clone lies one base off it. This receptor was taken from a man aged 50-60 years with gastric cancer. Material: peripheral blood, obtained from a patient treated with photon-based radiotherapy. The V and J genes are TRBV5-6 and TRBJ1-2, with 12 central nucleotides matching TRBD1. The CDR3 reads CASSQPGTGGNYGYTF. The DNA is as follows: TGTGCCAGCAGCCAACCTGGGACAGGGGGCAACTATGGCTACACCTTC.